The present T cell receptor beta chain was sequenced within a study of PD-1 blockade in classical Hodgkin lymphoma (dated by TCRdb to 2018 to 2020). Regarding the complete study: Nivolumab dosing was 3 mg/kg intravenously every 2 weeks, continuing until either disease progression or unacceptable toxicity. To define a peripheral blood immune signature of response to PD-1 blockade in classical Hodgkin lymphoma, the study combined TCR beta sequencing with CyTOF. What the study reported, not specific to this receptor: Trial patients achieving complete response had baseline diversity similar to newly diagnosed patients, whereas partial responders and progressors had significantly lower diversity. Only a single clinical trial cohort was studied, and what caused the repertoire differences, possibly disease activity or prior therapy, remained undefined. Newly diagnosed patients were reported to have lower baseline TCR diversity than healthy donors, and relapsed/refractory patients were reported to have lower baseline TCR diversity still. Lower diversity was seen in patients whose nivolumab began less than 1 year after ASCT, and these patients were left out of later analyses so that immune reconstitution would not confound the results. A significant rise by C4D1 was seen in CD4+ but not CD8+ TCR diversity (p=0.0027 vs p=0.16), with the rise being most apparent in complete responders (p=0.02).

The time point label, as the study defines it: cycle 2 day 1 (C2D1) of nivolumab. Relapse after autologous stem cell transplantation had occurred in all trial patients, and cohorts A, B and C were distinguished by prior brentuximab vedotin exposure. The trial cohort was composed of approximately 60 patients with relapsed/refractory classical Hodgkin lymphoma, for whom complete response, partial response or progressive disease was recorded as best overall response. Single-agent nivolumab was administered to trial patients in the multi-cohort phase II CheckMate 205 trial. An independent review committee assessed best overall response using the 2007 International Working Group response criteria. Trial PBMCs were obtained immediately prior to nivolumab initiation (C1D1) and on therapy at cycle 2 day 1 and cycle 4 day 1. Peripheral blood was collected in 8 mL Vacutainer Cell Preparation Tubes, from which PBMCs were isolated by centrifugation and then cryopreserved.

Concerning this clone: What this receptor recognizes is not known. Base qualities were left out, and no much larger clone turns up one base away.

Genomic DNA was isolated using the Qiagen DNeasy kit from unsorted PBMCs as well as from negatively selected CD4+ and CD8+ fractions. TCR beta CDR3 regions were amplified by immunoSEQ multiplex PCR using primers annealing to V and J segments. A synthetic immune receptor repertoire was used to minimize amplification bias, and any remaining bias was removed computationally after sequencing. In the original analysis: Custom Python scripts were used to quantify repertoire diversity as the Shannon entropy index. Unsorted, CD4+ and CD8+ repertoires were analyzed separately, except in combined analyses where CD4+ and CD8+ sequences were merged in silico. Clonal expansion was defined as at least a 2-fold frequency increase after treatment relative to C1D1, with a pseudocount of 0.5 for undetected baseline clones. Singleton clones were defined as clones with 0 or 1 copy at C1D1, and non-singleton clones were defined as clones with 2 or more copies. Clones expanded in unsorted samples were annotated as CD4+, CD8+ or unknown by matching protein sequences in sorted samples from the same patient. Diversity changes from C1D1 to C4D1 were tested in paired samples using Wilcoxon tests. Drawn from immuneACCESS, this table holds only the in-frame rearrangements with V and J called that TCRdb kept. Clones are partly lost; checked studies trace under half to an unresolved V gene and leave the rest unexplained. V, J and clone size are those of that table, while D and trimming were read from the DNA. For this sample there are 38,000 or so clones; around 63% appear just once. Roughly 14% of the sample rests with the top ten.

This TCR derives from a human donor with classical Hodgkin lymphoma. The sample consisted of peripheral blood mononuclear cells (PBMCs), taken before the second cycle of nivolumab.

The bases are TGTGCCAGCAGCTTATTCCAGGCGAGCTCCTACAATGAGCAGTTCTTC. Translated, this is CASSLFQASSYNEQFF. The V gene is TRBV7-3 and the J gene is TRBJ2-1; the D gene remains uncertain. The V end loses 2 bases and the J end loses 0 bases, and a stretch of 11 bases separates them. The germline V gene encodes CDR1 SGHTA and CDR2 FQGTGA. There are 16 amino acids in the CDR3, from cysteine to phenylalanine inclusive. The kept DNA is CDR3 alone, 48 bases in frame from the first base.